These 21 T cell receptor beta chains were sequenced from one sample in a study of OX40 agonist ivuxolimab in advanced cancers. TCRdb keeps only in-frame clones here, not all; method: immunoSEQ multiplex PCR. The top ten clones hold about 6.6% of a sample with fewer than 90,000 clones, about 93% of them seen once. The sample here was CD4+ or CD8+ T cells sorted from blood, taken in a trial of the OX40 agonist ivuxolimab. These receptors were taken from an adult with an advanced solid tumor such as melanoma, head and neck, liver or kidney cancer.

The chain has TRBV11-2 and TRBJ1-4; D not resolved. Trimming pared 5 bases from V and 2 bases from J, leaving 9 bases between. CDR1 and CDR2 from the germline V gene are SGHAT and FQNNGV. The length of the CDR3 is 14 residues. CDR3 sequence: CASSPGVTNEKLFF. CDR3 DNA: TGTGCCAGCAGCCCTGGGGTGACTAATGAAAAACTGTTTTTT.

The chain is built from TRBV5-1 and TRBJ1-5, with 9 nucleotides matching TRBD1. The CDR3 is made up of 16 amino acids. V lost 4 bases to trimming and J lost 0 bases; unmatched junction nucleotides: 5. Germline values: CDR1 SGHRS, CDR2 YFSETQ. This CDR3 reads CASSLGTGNSNQPQHF. The CDR3 DNA follows: TGCGCCAGCAGCCTCGGGACAGGGAATAGCAATCAGCCCCAGCATTTT.

This clone was recorded once. The chain combines TRBV2 with TRBJ1-1, with D perhaps matching TRBD1 (6 bases). Germline V gene lookup returns CDR1 SNHLY and CDR2 FYNNEI. The CDR3 is 14 residues long. The V and J ends lost 7 bases and 0 bases respectively, with 12 bases between them. The CDR3 nucleotides are TGTGCCAGCATCGCGCAGGGGATGAACACTGAAGCTTTCTTT. Its protein product is CASIAQGMNTEAFF.

This clone was recorded once. The rearrangement links TRBV7-9 to TRBJ1-4; D gene unclear. The CDR3 loop spans 17 amino acids. CDR1 is SEHNR and CDR2 is FQNEAQ in the germline V gene (reference sequence). V gave up 1 base and J gave up 7 bases, with 19 bases separating them. The CDR3: CASSLECGGLWSEKLFF. CDR3 in DNA: TGTGCCAGCAGCTTAGAATGCGGCGGCTTGTGGTCTGAAAAACTGTTTTTT. Using reference TRBV7-9 and TRBJ1-4 for the parts outside the CDR3, the full variable domain is DTGVSQNPRHKITKRGQNVTFRCDPISEHNRLYWYRQTLGQGPEFLTYFQNEAQLEKSRLLSDRFSAERPKGSFSTLEIQRTEQGDSAMYLCASSLECGGLWSEKLFFGSGTQLSVL.

This clone occurred once. V gene TRBV2 combines with J gene TRBJ1-1; no clear D. CDR1 SNHLY and CDR2 FYNNEI come from the germline V gene. The CDR3 consists of 14 residues. The V end lost 5 bases, the J end lost 2 bases, and 12 bases lay between the germline ends. As DNA, the CDR3 is TGTGCCAGCAGTCCAGCTAGAATTAACACTGAAGCTTTCTTT. Protein sequence: CASSPARINTEAFF.

The rearrangement uses TRBV6-6 and TRBJ1-2; D possibly corresponds to TRBD1 (6 bases). The CDR3 sequence is 14 residues long. Trimming cost V 8 bases and J 5 bases, with 18 bases left between them. Per germline, CDR1 MNHNY and CDR2 SVGAGI (reference sequence). The CDR3 sequence: CASGWTDVEYGYTF. The CDR3 DNA follows: TGTGCCAGCGGATGGACAGACGTAGAGTATGGCTACACCTTC.

This chain uses TRBV5-1 with TRBJ2-7; D remains unclear. Trimming took off 1 base at V and 3 bases at J, with 8 bases between the two ends. Germline V lookup: CDR1 SGHRS, CDR2 YFSETQ. The CDR3 runs to 13 residues. In nucleotides, the CDR3 is TGCGCCAGCAGCTTGATCGGGTTCTACGAGCAGTACTTC. Its translation is CASSLIGFYEQYF.

V gene TRBV9 combines with J gene TRBJ2-3; D uncertain. CDR1 SGDLS and CDR2 YYNGEE come from the germline V gene. CDR3 length: 13 residues. Trimming took 0 bases from V and 3 from J, leaving 5 bases between them. CDR3 nucleotides: TGTGCCAGCAGCGTAGAGAGGACAGATACGCAGTATTTT. Its translation: CASSVERTDTQYF.

This clone appeared a single time. This chain uses TRBV10-2 with TRBJ2-5, with D perhaps matching TRBD2 (6 bases). Trimming cost V 2 bases and J 5 bases, with 12 bases left between them. The CDR3 is made up of 14 amino acids. Germline CDR1 and CDR2: WSHSY and SAAADI. The CDR3 loop reads CASSERRGRETQYF. CDR3 in DNA: TGCGCCAGCAGTGAGCGGCGGGGCAGGGAGACCCAGTACTTC.

DNA for the CDR3: TGCAGCGTTGGTCCTGATAGCAATCAGCCCCAGCATTTT. Protein: CSVGPDSNQPQHF. The chain links TRBV29-1 to TRBJ1-5; D ambiguous. Germline values: CDR1 SQVTM, CDR2 ANQGSEA. Deletions cut 4 bases from V and 0 bases from J, with 7 bases between. This CDR3 has 13 residues.

The V and J genes are TRBV9 and TRBJ1-3; D not certain. The germline V and J ends were trimmed by 5 bases and 0 bases, with 12 bases remaining between them. This CDR3 has 15 residues. In germline, CDR1 is SGDLS, CDR2 YYNGEE. CDR3 in amino acids: CASSDDGSSGNTIYF. The CDR3 DNA sequence: TGTGCCAGCAGTGACGACGGAAGCTCTGGAAACACCATATATTTT.

The count of this clone is one. The chain carries TRBV30 and TRBJ2-2; D could derive from TRBD1 or TRBD2 (6 bases each). In germline, CDR1 is GTSNPN, CDR2 SVGIG (reference sequence). The CDR3 has 13 amino acids. V was cut by 4 bases and J by 7 bases, with 13 bases left in between. Written as DNA, the CDR3 is TGTGCCTGGAATAGGGGGGAAGGCGGGGAGCTGTTTTTT. This sequence encodes CAWNRGEGGELFF.

The chain links TRBV30 to TRBJ1-6; possible D gene TRBD1, 6 bases. This CDR3 is built from 14 residues. The germline V gene has CDR1 GTSNPN and CDR2 SVGIG (reference sequence). Trimming pared 0 bases from V and 10 bases from J, leaving 13 bases between. CDR3 DNA: TGTGCCTGGAGTGTAATGGGGGCGCGATCACCCCTCCACTTT. It codes for CAWSVMGARSPLHF. The variable domain in full, completed from reference TRBV30 and TRBJ1-6, reads SQTIHQWPATLVQPVGSPLSLECTVEGTSNPNLYWYRQAAGRGLQLLFYSVGIGQISSEVPQNLSASRPQDRQFILSSKKLLLSDSGFYLCAWSVMGARSPLHFGNGTRLTVT.

The chain is built from TRBV27 and TRBJ1-5; D is uncertain. The V end was cut by 2 bases, the J end by 3 bases, with 5 bases between. The CDR3 runs 13 residues. CDR1 is MNHEY, CDR2 SMNVEV, per germline (reference sequence). The CDR3 sequence: CASSLNLNQPQHF. The CDR3 DNA sequence: TGTGCCAGCAGTTTAAATCTCAATCAGCCCCAGCATTTT.

The chain has TRBV19 and TRBJ2-5; 7 nucleotides line up with TRBD1. The J call could be wrong; TRBJ2-7 is a better fit for the DNA end. CDR1 is LNHDA and CDR2 is SQIVND in the germline V gene (reference sequence). The CDR3 extends over 14 amino acids. The CDR3 loop reads CASSIGQAAYEQYF. CDR3 bases: TGTGCCAGTAGTATCGGACAGGCGGCCTACGAGCAGTACTTC.

The chain links TRBV29-1 to TRBJ2-1, with 14 bases that match TRBD2. Germline-derived CDR1 and CDR2 are SQVTM and ANQGSEA. V shed 1 base and J 7 bases; nucleotides not matched to a gene: 9. CDR3 length: 17 amino acids. The CDR3 coding sequence is TGCAGCGTTGAAGGACTAGCGGGAGGGCCGGGAGGGAATGAGCAGTTCTTC. Translation gives CSVEGLAGGPGGNEQFF.

V gene TRBV6-5 combines with J gene TRBJ1-1; D not certain. Germline V CDR1 and CDR2: MNHEY, SVGAGI. This CDR3 has 14 amino acids. Trimming shortened V by 2 bases and J by 7 bases, and 14 bases separated the two germline ends. The CDR3 DNA follows: TGTGCCAGCAGTTACCGAGGAGGGATCAATGAAGCTTTCTTT. It encodes CASSYRGGINEAFF.

J is TRBJ2-7 and V is TRBV5-1; D is unresolved. Trimming took 5 bases from V and 3 from J, leaving 12 bases between them. The CDR3 totals 13 residues. The germline CDR1 and CDR2 sequences are SGHRS and YFSETQ. CDR3 in DNA: TGCGCCAGCAGTTTGAATGTCTTCTACGAGCAGTACTTC. Translated, it gives CASSLNVFYEQYF.

The CDR3 loop reads CASSEAGGWYEQYF. The CDR3 DNA reads as TGTGCCAGCAGTGAAGCTGGGGGGTGGTACGAGCAGTACTTC. The chain employs TRBV2 and TRBJ2-7, with D possibly matching TRBD2 (6 bases). The CDR3 runs to 14 residues. The ends were cut back, 0 bases at V and 4 bases at J, with 10 bases in the middle. The germline gives CDR1 SNHLY, CDR2 FYNNEI.

The chain links TRBV9 to TRBJ2-7; 11 nucleotides line up with TRBD2. CDR1 and CDR2 from the germline V gene are SGDLS and YYNGEE. The J segment lost 0 bases and the V segment lost 3 bases, leaving 5 bases of the junction unmatched. The CDR3 is 16 amino acids. CDR3 DNA: TGTGCCAGCAGCGCCACGGGACTAGCGGCCTCCTACGAGCAGTACTTC. Translation: CASSATGLAASYEQYF.

The chain uses TRBV27 and TRBJ2-7, with D maybe TRBD1 (5 bases). The V end was cut by 2 bases, the J end by 6 bases, with 14 bases between. The germline V gene has CDR1 MNHEY and CDR2 SMNVEV (reference sequence). The CDR3 loop spans 14 amino acids. CDR3: CASSLLPDRGEQYF. The CDR3 coding sequence is TGTGCCAGCAGTTTACTCCCCGACAGAGGCGAGCAGTACTTC.